The rows below give T cell receptor beta chains drawn from one sample of a study of T cell responses to AZD1222 COVID-19 vaccine. Produced via immunoSEQ multiplex PCR; TCRdb's table is partial and in-frame only. Of about 190,000 clones listed, around 93% were seen once; the top ten hold about 9%. Sequenced here: peripheral blood, sampled on day 0 of AZD1222 vaccination. These receptors originate from an adult in good health. The CDR3 runs from the conserved cysteine through the conserved F or W.

CDR3aa: CASSQRTGGQHKAFF
j_gene: TRBJ1-1
v_gene: TRBV14

CDR3aa: CSGKSGDRTDTQYF
j_gene: TRBJ2-3
v_gene: TRBV29-1

CDR3aa: CASSIPRDTEAFF
j_gene: TRBJ1-1
v_gene: TRBV19

CDR3aa: CASSTPSGRLTYEQYF
j_gene: TRBJ2-7
v_gene: TRBV6-2/TRBV6-3

CDR3aa: CASNGGTGGPYEQYF
j_gene: TRBJ2-7
v_gene: TRBV19

CDR3aa: CASSGGGRPSGTEAFF
j_gene: TRBJ1-1
v_gene: TRBV9

CDR3aa: CASSVLPSDTQYF
j_gene: TRBJ2-3
v_gene: TRBV9

CDR3aa: CASSLALAGLSDTQYF
j_gene: TRBJ2-3
v_gene: TRBV5-4

CDR3aa: CASSPPPTGAFISSYEQYF
j_gene: TRBJ2-7
v_gene: TRBV28

CDR3aa: CASRLYEQYF
j_gene: TRBJ2-7
v_gene: TRBV2

CDR3aa: CASSFGVHQPQHF
j_gene: TRBJ1-5
v_gene: TRBV28

CDR3aa: CASSLGDRGNYGYTF
j_gene: TRBJ1-2
v_gene: TRBV7-8

CDR3aa: CASTRDRGLTEAFF
j_gene: TRBJ1-1
v_gene: TRBV6-5

CDR3aa: CASSLTGQRGQHF
j_gene: TRBJ1-5
v_gene: TRBV5-5

CDR3aa: CASSGDLYNEQFF
j_gene: TRBJ2-1
v_gene: TRBV18

CDR3aa: CASSVGTGDYNEQFF
j_gene: TRBJ2-1
v_gene: TRBV11-2

CDR3aa: CASSPDLSGRADTQYF
j_gene: TRBJ2-3
v_gene: TRBV5-4

CDR3aa: CASSLGRNSPLHF
j_gene: TRBJ1-6
v_gene: TRBV7-6

CDR3aa: CARSFRDRVFNQPQHF
j_gene: TRBJ1-5
v_gene: TRBV7-5

CDR3aa: CASSPGSFAGTSGSVATQYF
j_gene: TRBJ2-3
v_gene: TRBV27

CDR3aa: CAREGDGELFF
j_gene: TRBJ2-2
v_gene: TRBV6-5

CDR3aa: CASSRGTVANYGYTF
j_gene: TRBJ1-2
v_gene: TRBV3-1/TRBV3-2

CDR3aa: CAWSRGQGNSPLHF
j_gene: TRBJ1-6
v_gene: TRBV30

CDR3aa: CASTLSGMSTDDEQYF
j_gene: TRBJ2-7
v_gene: TRBV27

CDR3aa: CASSPTGFNSPLHF
j_gene: TRBJ1-6
v_gene: TRBV28

CDR3aa: CASSSLGTWHKNIQYF
j_gene: TRBJ2-4
v_gene: TRBV28

CDR3aa: CASSLLLAGGEQFF
j_gene: TRBJ2-1
v_gene: TRBV28

CDR3aa: CASSLVLGLGNSPLHF
j_gene: TRBJ1-6
v_gene: TRBV11-2

CDR3aa: CASSRPGQGAVTGELFF
j_gene: TRBJ2-2
v_gene: TRBV5-4

CDR3aa: CASSLEPGASYEQYF
j_gene: TRBJ2-7
v_gene: TRBV5-5

CDR3aa: CASSPKGVGRDQYF
j_gene: TRBJ2-5
v_gene: TRBV6-2/TRBV6-3

CDR3aa: CASSPAYRGDEQFF
j_gene: TRBJ2-1
v_gene: TRBV18

CDR3aa: CASSLTTGEIGNEQFF
j_gene: TRBJ2-1
v_gene: TRBV7-2

CDR3aa: CASSKSGISQFF
j_gene: TRBJ2-1
v_gene: TRBV11-3

CDR3aa: CATQGIGHNTEAFF
j_gene: TRBJ1-1
v_gene: TRBV2